The clone carrying this T cell receptor beta chain was counted a few times. The antigen remains unidentified. These data are taken from a study of T cell repertoires in cytomegalovirus infection. TCRdb re-analysed the reads in MiXCR, keeping a single row per CDR3 protein. The sample lists fewer than 1,000,000 distinct CDR3 sequences; less than 35% were seen once. Study-wide results and limits: The cumulative frequency of public TCR beta families identified carriers of CMV plus the relevant HLA.

V lost 1 base and J lost 7, with 16 bases in between. This CDR3 has 16 amino acids. CDR1 is LNHDA and CDR2 is SQIVND in the germline V gene (reference sequence). The V gene is TRBV19, the J gene TRBJ1-4; a weak D match, TRBD1 (5 bases). Sample: cultured CD8+ T cells from PBMCs, taken from culture after CMV antigen stimulation. The clonotype was recovered from a human donor in good health (CMV status not recorded). Some clones in this sample may be carry-over from other donors' samples. The DNA of the CDR3 is TGTGCCAGTAGTATAGGCACCGGGGCGTATGTTGAAAAACTGTTTTTT. Its translation: CASSIGTGAYVEKLFF.